The clone carrying this T cell receptor beta chain was seen a single time. Clones were read by immunoSEQ multiplex PCR, and TCRdb kept only the in-frame ones, dropping some. The sample consists of some 150,000 clones, 87% of them appearing once. CDR1 and CDR2 from the germline V gene are MNHEY and SMNVEV (reference sequence). The V segment lost 3 bases and the J segment 4 bases; nucleotides outside the gene matches: 1. The CDR3 runs to 13 residues. This sample is part of a study of blood T cell repertoires in COVID-19. The receptor was isolated from a woman aged 45-65 years with acute or convalescent COVID-19. The chain links TRBV27 to TRBJ1-2; 8 bases fit TRBD1. Sequencing was done on a sample of peripheral blood. CDR3 DNA: TGTGCCAGCAGTTTTCAGGGGGCCTATGGCTACACCTTC. Amino acids: CASSFQGAYGYTF.